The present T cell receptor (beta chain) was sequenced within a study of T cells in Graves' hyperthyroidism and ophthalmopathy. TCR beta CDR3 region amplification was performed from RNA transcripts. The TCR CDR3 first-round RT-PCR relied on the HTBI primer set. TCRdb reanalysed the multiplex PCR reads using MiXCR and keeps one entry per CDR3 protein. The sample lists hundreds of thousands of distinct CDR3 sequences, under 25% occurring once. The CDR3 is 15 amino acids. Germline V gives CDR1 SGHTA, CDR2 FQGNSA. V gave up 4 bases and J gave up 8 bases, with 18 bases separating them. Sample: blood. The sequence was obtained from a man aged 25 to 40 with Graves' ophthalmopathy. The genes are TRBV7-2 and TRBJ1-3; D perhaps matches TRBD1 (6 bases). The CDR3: CASSSGREQGYTIYF. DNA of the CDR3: TGTGCCAGCAGCTCAGGCAGGGAACAGGGATACACCATATATTTT.